Reported below is one T cell receptor (beta chain). Its matching antigen is unknown. Investigators spread the genomic DNA of each subset evenly over several immunoSEQ plates. Produced via immunoSEQ multiplex PCR; TCRdb's table is partial and in-frame only. The sample holds a few million clones, 85% to 95% seen once. The V gene's germline CDR1 is SGHNT and CDR2 YENEEA. The CDR3 has 15 residues. The V end lost 5 bases, the J end lost 5 bases, and 18 bases lay between the germline ends. This entry comes from a study of shared clonotypes between healthy human individuals. Study findings and constraints: Naive subsets usually exceeded memory subsets in estimated richness.

The investigators split CD4+ cells into a CD45RA+ naive subset and a CD45RA-negative memory subset. The sequencing sample was made of naive CD4+ T cells sorted from blood. Specified subset: CD45RA+ positively selected. This sequence was found in a man aged 18 to 35 in good health. V and J are TRBV11-3 and TRBJ2-5, with D hard to call. DNA for the CDR3: TGTGCCAGCAGCCTCTCCTCCTCCAGGACGGAGACCCAGTACTTC. Translated, it gives CASSLSSSRTETQYF.